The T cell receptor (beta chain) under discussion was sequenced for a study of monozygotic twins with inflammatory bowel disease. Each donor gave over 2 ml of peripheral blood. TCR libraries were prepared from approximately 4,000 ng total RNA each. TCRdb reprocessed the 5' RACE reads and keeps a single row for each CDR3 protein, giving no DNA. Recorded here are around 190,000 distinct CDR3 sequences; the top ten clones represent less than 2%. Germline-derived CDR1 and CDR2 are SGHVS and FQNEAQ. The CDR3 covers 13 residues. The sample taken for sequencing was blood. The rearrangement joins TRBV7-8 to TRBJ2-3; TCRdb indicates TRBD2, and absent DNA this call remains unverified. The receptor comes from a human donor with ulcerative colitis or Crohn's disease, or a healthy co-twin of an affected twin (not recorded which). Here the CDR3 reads CASSRAATDTQYF.